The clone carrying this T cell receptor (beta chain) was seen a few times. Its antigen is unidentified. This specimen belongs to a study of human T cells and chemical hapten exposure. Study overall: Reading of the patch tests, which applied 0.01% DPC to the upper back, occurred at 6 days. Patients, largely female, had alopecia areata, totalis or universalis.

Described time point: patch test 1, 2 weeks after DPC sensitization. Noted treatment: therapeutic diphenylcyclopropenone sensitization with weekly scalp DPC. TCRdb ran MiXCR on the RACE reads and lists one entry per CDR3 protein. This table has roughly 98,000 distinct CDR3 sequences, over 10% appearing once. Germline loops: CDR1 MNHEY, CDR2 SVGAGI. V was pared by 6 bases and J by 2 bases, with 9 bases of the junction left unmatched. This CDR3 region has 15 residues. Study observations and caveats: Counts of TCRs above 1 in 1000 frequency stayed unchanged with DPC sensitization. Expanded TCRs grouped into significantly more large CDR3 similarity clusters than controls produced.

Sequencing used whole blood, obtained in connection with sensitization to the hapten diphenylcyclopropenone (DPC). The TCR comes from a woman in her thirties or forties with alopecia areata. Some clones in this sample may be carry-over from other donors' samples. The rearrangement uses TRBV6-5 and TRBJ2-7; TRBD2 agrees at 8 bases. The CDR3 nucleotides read TGTGCCAGCAGCCGCGGGAGGCGGGGACCCTACGAGCAGTACTTC. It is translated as CASSRGRRGPYEQYF.